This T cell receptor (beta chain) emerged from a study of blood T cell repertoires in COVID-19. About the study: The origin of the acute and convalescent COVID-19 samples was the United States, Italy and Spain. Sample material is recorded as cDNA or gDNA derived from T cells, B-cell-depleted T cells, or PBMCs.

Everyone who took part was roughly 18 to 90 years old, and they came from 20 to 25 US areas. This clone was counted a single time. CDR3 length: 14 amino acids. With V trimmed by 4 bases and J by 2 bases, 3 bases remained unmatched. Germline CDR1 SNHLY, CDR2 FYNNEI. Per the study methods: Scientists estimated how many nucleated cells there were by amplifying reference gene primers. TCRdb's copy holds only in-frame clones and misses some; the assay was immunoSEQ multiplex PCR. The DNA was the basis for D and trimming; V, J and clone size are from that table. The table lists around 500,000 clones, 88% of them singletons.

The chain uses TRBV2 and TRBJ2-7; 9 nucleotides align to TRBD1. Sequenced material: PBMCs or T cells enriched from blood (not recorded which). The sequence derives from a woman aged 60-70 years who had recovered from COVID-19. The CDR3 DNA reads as TGTGCCAGCAGTGCGGGACAGGGAACCTACGAGCAGTACTTC. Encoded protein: CASSAGQGTYEQYF.